This section outlines one T cell receptor beta chain sequence together with its context. The sample comes from a study of control samples from healthy donors and cancer patients. The CDR3 length is 14 residues. Trimming took 6 bases from V and 7 from J; bases not matched to a gene: 11. Germline CDR1 is MNHEY and CDR2 is SVGAGI. Generated by immunoSEQ multiplex PCR, the TCRdb table keeps only in-frame clones and is missing some. This sample has 100,000 to 150,000 clones, with 80% to 95% found just once. The sample was blood. The V and J genes are TRBV6-5 and TRBJ2-5; 7 bases line up with TRBD1. The sequence came from a man aged 35-49 years in good health. The chain's CDR3 is CASSPGQVFGTQYF. As DNA, the CDR3 is TGTGCCAGCAGCCCCGGACAGGTCTTCGGGACCCAGTACTTC.